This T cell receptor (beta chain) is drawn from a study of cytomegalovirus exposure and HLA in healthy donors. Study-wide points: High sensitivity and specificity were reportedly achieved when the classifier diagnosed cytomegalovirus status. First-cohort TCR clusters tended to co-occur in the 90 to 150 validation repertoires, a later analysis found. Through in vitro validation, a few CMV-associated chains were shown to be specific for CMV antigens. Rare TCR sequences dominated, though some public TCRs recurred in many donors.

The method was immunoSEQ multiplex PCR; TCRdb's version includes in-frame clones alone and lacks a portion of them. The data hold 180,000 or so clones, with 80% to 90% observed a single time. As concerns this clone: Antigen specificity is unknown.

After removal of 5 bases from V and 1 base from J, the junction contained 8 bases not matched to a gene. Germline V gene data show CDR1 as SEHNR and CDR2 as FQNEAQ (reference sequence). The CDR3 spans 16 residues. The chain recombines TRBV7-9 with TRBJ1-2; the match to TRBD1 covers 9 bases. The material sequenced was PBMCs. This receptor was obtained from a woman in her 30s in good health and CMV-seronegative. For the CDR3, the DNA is TGTGCCAGCAGCGTACTGACAGGGGGGGGTAACTATGGCTACACCTTC. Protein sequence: CASSVLTGGGNYGYTF.